This T cell receptor beta chain was sequenced in a study of blood T cell repertoires in COVID-19. Study-wide context: Sites in the United States, Italy and Spain provided acute and convalescent COVID-19 samples.

The germline V gene has CDR1 SGHVS and CDR2 FQNEAQ. This CDR3 contains 14 residues. The germline V and J ends were trimmed by 1 base and 3 bases, with 7 bases remaining between them. Patients at the Seattle site were enrolled during active infection and followed longitudinally. Regarding this clone: Within the sample, other DNA sequences also encode this same CDR3.

In the original workflow: It was from reference gene primer amplification that nucleated cell counts were estimated. Profiled with immunoSEQ multiplex PCR; TCRdb holds only in-frame clones, not every one. The V and J calls and clone size were taken over from that table, and D and trimming were inferred from the DNA. The sample records about 200,000 clones, approximately 90% being singletons. The rearrangement links TRBV7-8 to TRBJ1-5, with a tentative D call TRBD1 (5 bases). Sequencing was carried out using peripheral blood. The clonotype comes from a man over 45 with COVID-19, enrolled during active disease. In DNA form, the CDR3 reads TGTGCCAGCAGCTTAGGGGGCAACAATCAGCCCCAGCATTTT. Amino acids: CASSLGGNNQPQHF.